Listed below are T cell receptor beta chains from one sample, sequenced in a study of T cells in Graves' hyperthyroidism and ophthalmopathy. Via MiXCR, TCRdb re-called the multiplex PCR reads, giving one row per CDR3 protein. The sample yields 45,000 to 50,000 distinct CDR3 sequences, around half seen once. The sample consisted of peripheral blood or thyroid tissue (not recorded which). These receptors were obtained from a woman aged 45-60 years with Graves' hyperthyroidism. Both conserved end residues are part of each CDR3. D genes are given only for firm matches. Part of the rows lack a size; the others show once, few, many or a class for expanded clones.

clone size: NA; D gene: TRBD2; J gene: TRBJ2-2; V gene: TRBV10-3; CDR3 DNA: TGTGCCATCTCGACTAGCGGGACGGACGGGGAGCTGTTTTTT; CDR3 protein: CAISTSGTDGELFF
clone size: many; D gene: TRBD1; J gene: TRBJ2-6; V gene: TRBV5-1; CDR3 DNA: TGTGCCAGCAGCTTAGGACAGGGCTCTGGGGCCAACGTCCTGACTTTC; CDR3 protein: CASSLGQGSGANVLTF
clone size: NA; D gene: TRBD2; J gene: TRBJ2-4; V gene: TRBV7-9; CDR3 DNA: TGTGCCAGCACCCGCCGGGGGGAAGCCAAAAACATTCAGTACTTC; CDR3 protein: CASTRRGEAKNIQYF
clone size: many; D gene: TRBD1; J gene: TRBJ2-5; V gene: TRBV9; CDR3 DNA: TGTGCCAGCAGCTTGACAGGGTTCCAAGAGACCCAGTACTTC; CDR3 protein: CASSLTGFQETQYF
clone size: NA; D gene: TRBD1; J gene: TRBJ1-4; V gene: TRBV2; CDR3 DNA: TGTGCCGGCAGCGAGGGGGACAGCCCTAATGAAAAACTGTTCTTT; CDR3 protein: CAGSEGDSPNEKLFF
clone size: many; D gene: NA; J gene: TRBJ2-5; V gene: TRBV28; CDR3 DNA: TGTGCCAGCAAGGACCGGCAAGAAGAGACCCAGTACTTC; CDR3 protein: CASKDRQEETQYF
clone size: NA; D gene: TRBD2; J gene: TRBJ2-7; V gene: TRBV20-1; CDR3 DNA: TGCAGTGCTAGAGCCTCTAGCGGGAGGTCCTACGAGCAGTACTTC; CDR3 protein: CSARASSGRSYEQYF
clone size: once; D gene: TRBD2; J gene: TRBJ2-2; V gene: TRBV15; CDR3 DNA: TGTGCCACCAGCAAAGCGGGGGCGTTCGGCACCGGGGAGCTGTTTTTT; CDR3 protein: CATSKAGAFGTGELFF
clone size: many; D gene: TRBD2; J gene: TRBJ2-5; V gene: TRBV7-9; CDR3 DNA: TGTGCCAGCAGCCGACTAGCGGGGCAAGAGACCCAGTACTTC; CDR3 protein: CASSRLAGQETQYF
clone size: many; D gene: NA; J gene: TRBJ2-7; V gene: TRBV6-2/TRBV6-3; CDR3 DNA: TGTGCCGCACAGATGGGGGCCCGGGGCGAGCAGTACTTC; CDR3 protein: CAAQMGARGEQYF
clone size: NA; D gene: TRBD1; J gene: TRBJ1-5; V gene: TRBV18; CDR3 DNA: TGTGCCAGCTCACCCGCTCAAACCGGGACAGGGGGACAGCCCCAGCATTTT; CDR3 protein: CASSPAQTGTGGQPQHF
clone size: many; D gene: TRBD2; J gene: TRBJ2-7; V gene: TRBV7-2; CDR3 DNA: TGTGCCAGCAGCTACTCCGGGACTAGCGGCTACGAGCAGTACTTC; CDR3 protein: CASSYSGTSGYEQYF
clone size: medium-sized; D gene: NA; J gene: TRBJ2-7; V gene: TRBV29-1; CDR3 DNA: TGCAGCGTGGGGGAGGCCTACGAGCAGTACTTC; CDR3 protein: CSVGEAYEQYF
clone size: many; D gene: TRBD2; J gene: TRBJ2-3; V gene: TRBV7-3; CDR3 DNA: TGTGCCAGCAGCGCGGGGGGCGTCACAGATACGCAGTATTTT; CDR3 protein: CASSAGGVTDTQYF
clone size: many; D gene: NA; J gene: TRBJ2-7; V gene: TRBV20-1; CDR3 DNA: TGCAGTGCTAGAGATCAAGGGATCACCTACGAGCAGTACTTC; CDR3 protein: CSARDQGITYEQYF
clone size: once; D gene: NA; J gene: TRBJ2-7; V gene: TRBV20-1; CDR3 DNA: TGCAGTGCCAGCAGCTACCGGGGCTCCTACGAGCAGTACTTC; CDR3 protein: CSASSYRGSYEQYF
clone size: NA; D gene: TRBD1; J gene: TRBJ1-2; V gene: TRBV29-1; CDR3 DNA: TGCAGCGTTCAGTCGACAGGGAGAAGCTATGGCTACACCTTC; CDR3 protein: CSVQSTGRSYGYTF
clone size: many; D gene: NA; J gene: TRBJ2-7; V gene: TRBV2; CDR3 DNA: TGTGCCAGCGGACTCTACGAGCAGTACTTC; CDR3 protein: CASGLYEQYF
clone size: once; D gene: TRBD1; J gene: TRBJ2-2; V gene: TRBV28; CDR3 DNA: TGTGCCACCTTGGGACCGGGACAGGGAAGCGGGGAGCTGTTTTTT; CDR3 protein: CATLGPGQGSGELFF
clone size: many; D gene: TRBD2; J gene: TRBJ2-5; V gene: TRBV24-1; CDR3 DNA: TGTGCCACCAGTGGTTTAGGTAGCGGGAGAGAGACCCAGTACTTC; CDR3 protein: CATSGLGSGRETQYF
clone size: NA; D gene: TRBD2; J gene: TRBJ2-1; V gene: TRBV9; CDR3 DNA: TGTGCCAGCAGCACGGGACTAGCGGGAGGACGGGACTACAATGAGCAGTTCTTC; CDR3 protein: CASSTGLAGGRDYNEQFF
clone size: NA; D gene: NA; J gene: TRBJ1-1; V gene: TRBV6-1; CDR3 DNA: TGTGGCAGCAGTTGGGGCAACACAGAAGCTTTCTTT; CDR3 protein: CGSSWGNTEAFF
clone size: NA; D gene: TRBD2; J gene: TRBJ2-7; V gene: TRBV11-2; CDR3 DNA: TGTGCCAGCAGCTTAGGACTAGCGGGAGTTGCGATCGAGCAGTACTTC; CDR3 protein: CASSLGLAGVAIEQYF
clone size: many; D gene: TRBD1; J gene: TRBJ2-7; V gene: TRBV7-2; CDR3 DNA: TGTGCCAGCAGCTTAGGTGGGACAGCCGTTCGGCACGAGCAGTACTTC; CDR3 protein: CASSLGGTAVRHEQYF
clone size: NA; D gene: NA; J gene: TRBJ1-2; V gene: TRBV7-2; CDR3 DNA: TGTGCCAGCAGGTCAGACAGGACCTATGGCTACACCTTC; CDR3 protein: CASRSDRTYGYTF
clone size: NA; D gene: NA; J gene: TRBJ1-2; V gene: TRBV5-1; CDR3 DNA: TGCGCCAGCAGAAAGGACGGCTACTATGGCTACACCTTC; CDR3 protein: CASRKDGYYGYTF
clone size: many; D gene: TRBD2; J gene: TRBJ2-3; V gene: TRBV5-1; CDR3 DNA: TGCGCCAGCAGCTCCGGACTAGCGGGGTACACAGATACGCAGTATTTT; CDR3 protein: CASSSGLAGYTDTQYF
clone size: NA; D gene: TRBD1; J gene: TRBJ2-5; V gene: TRBV6-1; CDR3 DNA: TGTGCCAGCAGTGAAGAACCGACAGGGGGATACCAGTACTTC; CDR3 protein: CASSEEPTGGYQYF
clone size: many; D gene: TRBD1; J gene: TRBJ2-3; V gene: TRBV29-1; CDR3 DNA: TGCAGCTTAAGCAGGGACAGAAGCACAGATACGCAGTATTTT; CDR3 protein: CSLSRDRSTDTQYF
clone size: NA; D gene: TRBD1; J gene: TRBJ2-7; V gene: TRBV20-1; CDR3 DNA: TGCAGTGCGACGGGACAGGAGCCCTACGAGCAGTACTTC; CDR3 protein: CSATGQEPYEQYF
clone size: many; D gene: TRBD2; J gene: TRBJ2-2; V gene: TRBV29-1; CDR3 DNA: TGCAGCGTTGGATTCTCTCTGCGGGAGCGACGGACCGGGGAGCTGTTTTTT; CDR3 protein: CSVGFSLRERRTGELFF
clone size: many; D gene: NA; J gene: TRBJ1-5; V gene: TRBV20-1; CDR3 DNA: TGCAGTGCAAGGGATGGGGGCGCGGGGCCCCAGCATTTT; CDR3 protein: CSARDGGAGPQHF
clone size: NA; D gene: NA; J gene: TRBJ1-5; V gene: TRBV20-1; CDR3 DNA: TGCAGTGCTAGCGGACGGACCGGGGAGAATCAGCCCCAGCATTTT; CDR3 protein: CSASGRTGENQPQHF
clone size: many; D gene: NA; J gene: TRBJ2-2; V gene: TRBV10-2; CDR3 DNA: TGCGCCAGCCATCGGTGGATAGGGCCGGACACCGGGGAGCTGTTTTTT; CDR3 protein: CASHRWIGPDTGELFF
clone size: NA; D gene: NA; J gene: TRBJ1-1; V gene: TRBV29-1; CDR3 DNA: TGCAGCGTTGAATTTGTTGGAGAAGCTTTCTTT; CDR3 protein: CSVEFVGEAFF
clone size: NA; D gene: NA; J gene: TRBJ2-6; V gene: TRBV12-3/TRBV12-4; CDR3 DNA: TGTGCCAGCAGTTTAGTAGGACAATACGTAACTGGGGCCAACGTCCTGACTTTC; CDR3 protein: CASSLVGQYVTGANVLTF
clone size: many; D gene: NA; J gene: TRBJ2-7; V gene: TRBV10-3; CDR3 DNA: TGTGCCATCAGTGCGCAGGGGAGACCAACGAGCTCCTACGAGCAGTACTTC; CDR3 protein: CAISAQGRPTSSYEQYF
clone size: NA; D gene: NA; J gene: TRBJ2-7; V gene: TRBV10-1; CDR3 DNA: TGCGCCAGCAGTGAGTCGCAGTCAGGCAACGAGCAGTACTTC; CDR3 protein: CASSESQSGNEQYF
clone size: NA; D gene: TRBD1; J gene: TRBJ1-5; V gene: TRBV11-2; CDR3 DNA: TGTGCCAGCAGCCCTCAGGGGGGACAGGGGCCCGGCGGGCCCCAGCATTTT; CDR3 protein: CASSPQGGQGPGGPQHF